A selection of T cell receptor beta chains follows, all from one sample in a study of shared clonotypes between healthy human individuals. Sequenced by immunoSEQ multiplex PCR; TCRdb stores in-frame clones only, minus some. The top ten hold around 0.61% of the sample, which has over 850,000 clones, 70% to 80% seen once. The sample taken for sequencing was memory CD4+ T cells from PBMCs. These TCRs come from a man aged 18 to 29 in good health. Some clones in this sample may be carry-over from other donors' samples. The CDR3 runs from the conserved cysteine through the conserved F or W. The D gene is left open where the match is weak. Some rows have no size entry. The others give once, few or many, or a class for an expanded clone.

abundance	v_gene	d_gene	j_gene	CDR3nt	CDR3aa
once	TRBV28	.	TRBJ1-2	TGTGCCAGCAGGGCCGGACTCCTCTATGGCTACACCTTC	CASRAGLLYGYTF
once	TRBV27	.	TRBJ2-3	TGTGCCAGCAGTTTGTACAGGGATTGGACAGATACGCAGTATTTT	CASSLYRDWTDTQYF
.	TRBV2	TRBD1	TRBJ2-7	TGTGCCAGCAGGACGACCGACAGGGGAGCCTACGAGCAGTACTTC	CASRTTDRGAYEQYF
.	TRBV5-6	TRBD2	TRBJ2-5	TGTGCCAGCATTAGAACGGTAGATAGCGGGAGGGCCGGAGAGACCCAGTACTTC	CASIRTVDSGRAGETQYF
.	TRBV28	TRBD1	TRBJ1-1	TGTGCCAGCAGTTTAGGGACAGGCCATAGAGAAGCTTTCTTT	CASSLGTGHREAFF
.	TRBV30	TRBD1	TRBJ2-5	TGTGCCTGGAGTGGCGACAGGGGTTTCGAGACCCAGTACTTC	CAWSGDRGFETQYF
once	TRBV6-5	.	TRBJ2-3	TGTGCCAGCACCTCCCCGGGTGGAGATACGCAGTATTTT	CASTSPGGDTQYF
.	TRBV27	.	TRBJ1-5	TGTGCCAGCAGTTTATCGGGTACACCCTATCAGCCCCAGCATTTT	CASSLSGTPYQPQHF
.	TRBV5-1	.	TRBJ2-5	TGCGCCAGCACCCAAGGAGGGGCGGAGACCCAGTACTTC	CASTQGGAETQYF
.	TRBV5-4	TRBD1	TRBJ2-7	TGTGCCAGCAGCGGTTCCGGGACAGACTACGAGCAGTACTTC	CASSGSGTDYEQYF
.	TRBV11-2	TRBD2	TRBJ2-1	TGTGCCAGCAGCTTGAGGACTAGCTCGTTCGATGAGCAGTTCTTC	CASSLRTSSFDEQFF
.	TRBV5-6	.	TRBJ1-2	TGTGCCAGCACCAAACAGGGCTGGGGCTACACCTTC	CASTKQGWGYTF
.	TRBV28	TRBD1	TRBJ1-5	TGTGCCAGCAGCCCGTGGGGACAGGGGAAATATAGCAATCAGCCCCAGCATTTT	CASSPWGQGKYSNQPQHF
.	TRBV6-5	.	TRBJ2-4	TGTGCCAGCAGCAGCAGGGATGCCAAAAACATTCAGTACTTC	CASSSRDAKNIQYF
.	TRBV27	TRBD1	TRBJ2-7	TGTGCCAGCAGTCTCGGACAGGGTAGGGAGCACTTC	CASSLGQGREHF
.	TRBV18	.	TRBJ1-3	TGTGCCAGCTCACGATCCTATACAGGGATGGCTGGAAACACCATATATTTT	CASSRSYTGMAGNTIYF
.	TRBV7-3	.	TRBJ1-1	TGTGCCAGCAGCTTAAGTCCGTCGGGGGGCAAAGCTTTCTTT	CASSLSPSGGKAFF
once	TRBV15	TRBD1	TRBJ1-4	TGTGCCACCAGCAGAGGGACCGGGACAGGGGATGAAAAACTGTTTTTT	CATSRGTGTGDEKLFF
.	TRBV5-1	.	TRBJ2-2	TGCGCCAGCAGCCCCGACGGGAACGCCGGGGAGCTGTTTTTT	CASSPDGNAGELFF
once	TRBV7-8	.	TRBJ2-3	TGTGCCAGCAGCGAAACGACGGGCACAGATACGCAGTATTTT	CASSETTGTDTQYF
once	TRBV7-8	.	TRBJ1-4	TGTGCCAGCAGCCCCTCCCGTTTTGCAACTAATGAAAAACTGTTTTTT	CASSPSRFATNEKLFF
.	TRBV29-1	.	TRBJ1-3	TGCAGCGTTGGGGTTGACTCTGGAAACACCATATATTTT	CSVGVDSGNTIYF
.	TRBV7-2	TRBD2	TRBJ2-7	TGTGCCAGCAGCTTTGTGGGAGGGAGGGCCTACGAGCAGTACTTC	CASSFVGGRAYEQYF
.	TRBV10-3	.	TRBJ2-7	TGTGCCATCAGCCCATCATCGGGAGAGCAGTACTTC	CAISPSSGEQYF
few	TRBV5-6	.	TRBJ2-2	TGTGCCAGCAACCTCGGGGCTAACACCGGGGAGCTGTTTTTT	CASNLGANTGELFF
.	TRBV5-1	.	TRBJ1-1	TGCGCCAGCAGCTTGGGTGTCAGCTCACAGAACACTGAAGCTTTCTTT	CASSLGVSSQNTEAFF
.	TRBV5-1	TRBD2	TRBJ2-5	TGCGCCAGCAGCTCCCTAGCGGAAGAGACCCAGTACTTC	CASSSLAEETQYF
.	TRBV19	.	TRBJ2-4	TGTGCCAGTAGTATCTGGGAGTCGGGCAAAAACATTCAGTACTTC	CASSIWESGKNIQYF
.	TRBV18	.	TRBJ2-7	TGTGCCAGCTCCCCGTCGGGAGAGCAGTACTTC	CASSPSGEQYF
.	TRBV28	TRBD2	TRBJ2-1	TGTGCCAGCAGTCCCCGAGGCGGGAGGGATTACAATGAGCAGTTCTTC	CASSPRGGRDYNEQFF
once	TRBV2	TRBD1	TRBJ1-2	TGTGCCAGCAGCAAACAGGGGGGGTCTACTGGCTACACCTTC	CASSKQGGSTGYTF
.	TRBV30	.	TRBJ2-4	TGTGCCTGGAGTGTAGTTGGGGCGTTAAACATTCAGTACTTC	CAWSVVGALNIQYF
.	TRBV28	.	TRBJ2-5	TGTGCCAGCAGCCCGACCGTGAGAGGGCGGTATGAGACCCAGTACTTC	CASSPTVRGRYETQYF
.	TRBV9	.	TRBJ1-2	TGTGCCAGCAGCCAAGGGTGGGGTTATGGCTACACCTTC	CASSQGWGYGYTF
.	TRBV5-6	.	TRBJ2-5	TGTGCCAGCAGCTCCGCACAGGGCTCTCAAGAGACCCAGTACTTC	CASSSAQGSQETQYF
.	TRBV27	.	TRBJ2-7	TGTGCCAGCAGCCCTCACGGGGCTCCCTACGAGCAGTACTTC	CASSPHGAPYEQYF
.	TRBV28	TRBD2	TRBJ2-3	TGTGCCAGCAGTTCATTAGGTAGCGGGATTACAGATACGCAGTATTTT	CASSSLGSGITDTQYF
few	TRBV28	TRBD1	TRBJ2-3	TGTGCCAGCAGTAGACAGGGAGCCACAGATACGCAGTATTTT	CASSRQGATDTQYF
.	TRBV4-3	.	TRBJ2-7	TGCGCCAGCAGCCATACCCTATCCATGGGCGAGCAGTACTTC	CASSHTLSMGEQYF
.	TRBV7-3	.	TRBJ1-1	TGTGCCAGCAGCTTAAATAGCCCTAACACTGAAGCTTTCTTT	CASSLNSPNTEAFF
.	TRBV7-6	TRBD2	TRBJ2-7	TGTGCCAGCAGCCCACGGGGGGACCAGACCTACGAGCAGTACTTC	CASSPRGDQTYEQYF
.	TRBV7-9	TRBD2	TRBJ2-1	TGTGCCAGCATCCCCGGAGGGAGGGGTTATAATGAGCAGTTCTTC	CASIPGGRGYNEQFF
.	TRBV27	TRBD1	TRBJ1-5	TGTGCCAGCAGTTTTTCGGGCAGGGGGCTGCAGCCCCAGCATTTT	CASSFSGRGLQPQHF
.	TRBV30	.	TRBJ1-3	TGTGCCTGGAGTGTAGGCCCGGCGGGAGGGTCCGGAAACACCATATATTTT	CAWSVGPAGGSGNTIYF
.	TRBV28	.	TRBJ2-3	TGTGCCAGCAGGACAGGAGGCACAGATACGCAGTATTTT	CASRTGGTDTQYF
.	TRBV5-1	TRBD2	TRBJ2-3	TGCGCCAGCAGCTCGGAGGGCGGGAGAGGTGATACGCAGTATTTT	CASSSEGGRGDTQYF
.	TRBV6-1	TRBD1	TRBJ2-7	TGTGCCGCACGCCCGGGACAGGGCTTTAACGAGCAGTACTTC	CAARPGQGFNEQYF
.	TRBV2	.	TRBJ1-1	TGTGCCAGCAGTGAAGTTTTCAGGGAGTACACTGAAGCTTTCTTT	CASSEVFREYTEAFF
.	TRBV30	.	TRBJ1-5	TGTGCCTGGAGGGGCCTCGGCCCTTTTCAGCCCCAGCATTTT	CAWRGLGPFQPQHF
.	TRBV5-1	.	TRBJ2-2	TGCGCCAGCAGCTTGTATCCTGGGATTAACACCGGGGAGCTGTTTTTT	CASSLYPGINTGELFF